The 2 T cell receptor beta chains below all came from one sample that was sequenced in a study of blood T cell repertoires in COVID-19. TCRdb keeps only in-frame clones here, not all; method: immunoSEQ multiplex PCR. The table shows fewer than 350,000 clones, with roughly 86% occurring only once. The sequencing sample was made of peripheral blood. These receptors originate from a man aged 40-50 years with active or convalescent COVID-19.

The chain couples TRBV11-3 to TRBJ2-7, with TRBD1 identical over 9 bases. CDR1 and CDR2 from the germline V gene are SGHNT and YENEEA. This CDR3 spans 15 amino acids. Trimming at V came to 1 base and at J to 3 bases, leaving 4 bases not matched to a gene. CDR3 nucleotide sequence: TGTGCCAGCAGCTTAGGGGGGACAGGGTTCTACGAGCAGTACTTC. It is translated as CASSLGGTGFYEQYF.

The chain joins TRBV9 to TRBJ2-1; 7 bases map to TRBD2. The CDR3 is made up of 16 amino acids. The germline CDR1 and CDR2 sequences are SGDLS and YYNGEE. Germline trimming cut 0 bases from V and 9 bases from J; bases unmatched to any gene: 12. CDR3 sequence (DNA): TGTGCCAGCAGCGTAGCTGGGGTGGGAGGGTCCCGTGAGCAGTTCTTC. Amino acids: CASSVAGVGGSREQFF.